This T cell receptor (beta chain) was captured by sequencing in a study of cytomegalovirus exposure and HLA in healthy donors. General study findings and limits: An analysis was carried out at a later point. It showed that HLA-associated TCR beta chains were more clonally expanded than equally common non-associated chains. In vitro testing confirmed a few CMV-associated chains as specific for CMV antigens. By a later analysis, the bulk of CMV-associated TCR beta chains appeared HLA-restricted.

This clone was counted between two and nine times. Its cognate antigen is unknown. The CDR3 loop spans 12 amino acids. Germline CDR1 and CDR2: MNHEY and SVGAGI. V was shortened by 9 bases and J by 4 bases, with 10 bases between the two germline ends. PCR employed 60 Vbeta and 13 Jbeta primers. The method was immunoSEQ multiplex PCR; TCRdb's version includes in-frame clones alone and lacks a portion of them. The sample yields roughly 130,000 clones, 80% seen once. The gene calls are TRBV6-5 and TRBJ2-1; D perhaps matches TRBD2 (6 bases). This TCR derives from a male donor in good health and CMV-seronegative. The sequenced sample was PBMCs. In DNA form, the CDR3 reads TGTGCCAGTCGGGGGTATTACAATGAGCAGTTCTTC. It codes for CASRGYYNEQFF.